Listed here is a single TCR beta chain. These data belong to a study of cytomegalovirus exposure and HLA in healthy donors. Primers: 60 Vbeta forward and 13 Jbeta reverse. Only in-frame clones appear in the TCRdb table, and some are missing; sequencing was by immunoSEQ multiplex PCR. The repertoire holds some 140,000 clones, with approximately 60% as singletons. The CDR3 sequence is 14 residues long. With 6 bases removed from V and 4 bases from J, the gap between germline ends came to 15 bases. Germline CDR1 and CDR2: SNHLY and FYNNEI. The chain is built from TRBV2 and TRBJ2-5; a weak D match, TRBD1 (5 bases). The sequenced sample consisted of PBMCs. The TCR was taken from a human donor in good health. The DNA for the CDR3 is TGTGCCAGCAGCGGACCTCAGGGCCGAGAGACCCAGTACTTC. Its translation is CASSGPQGRETQYF.